The 17 T cell receptor beta chains below were found in one sample sequenced in a study of T cells in Graves' hyperthyroidism and ophthalmopathy. Regions amplified from RNA transcripts were the TCR beta CDR3 regions. The HTBI primer set was used in a first-round RT-PCR of the TCR CDR3. TCRdb fed the multiplex PCR reads into MiXCR, producing one record per CDR3 protein. This sample carries around 600,000 distinct CDR3 sequences, more than 15% of them seen once, and the ten largest clones take under 3.5%. Material: blood. These receptors all stem from a woman aged 40 to 50 with Graves' ophthalmopathy.

This clonotype occurred a few times. The chain employs TRBV3-1 and TRBJ1-6; weak D call: TRBD1 (6 bases). Trimming shortened V by 1 base and J by 10 bases, and 17 bases separated the two germline ends. CDR3 length equals 16 residues. Germline V gene lookup returns CDR1 LGHDT and CDR2 YNNKEL (reference sequence). DNA of the CDR3: TGTGCCAGCAGCCAAGGTTCGGGGGGCAGCAACTCACCCCTCCACTTT. Protein sequence: CASSQGSGGSNSPLHF.

Of note for this clonotype: This may stem from a read error, because a much larger clone lies one nucleotide away. The chain is built from TRBV7-3 and TRBJ2-7; the D gene is possibly TRBD1 (7 bases). The tail of the sequence fits TRBJ2-1 better, so the J call may be wrong. The CDR3 totals 14 residues. Germline loops: CDR1 SGHTA, CDR2 FQGTGA. The CDR3 sequence: CASSLQGGAYEQFF. DNA for the CDR3: TGTGCCAGCAGCTTACAGGGGGGAGCCTACGAGCAGTTCTTC.

With respect to this clonotype: Lacking the conserved final phenylalanine or tryptophan, this CDR3 likely reflects a read error. This chain connects TRBV27 to TRBJ1-6; D is ambiguous. The germline V gene encodes CDR1 MNHEY and CDR2 SMNVEV (reference sequence). This CDR3 region has 14 residues. The CDR3 loop is CASSLSTRNSPLHS. The CDR3 DNA is TGTGCCAGCAGTTTATCCACCCGGAATTCGCCCCTCCACTCT.

This clonotype was seen only a few times. CDR3 sequence (DNA): TGTGCCAGCAGCGCCCCGGGACAGAGCATTGGGGCCAACGTCCTGACTTTC. This codes for CASSAPGQSIGANVLTF. The rearrangement joins TRBV5-4 to TRBJ2-6, with 7 bases aligning to TRBD1. The CDR3 length is 17 residues. V trimming: 4 bases; J trimming: 3 bases; junction bases outside the gene matches: 10. Germline V gives CDR1 SGHNT, CDR2 YYREEE (reference sequence).

In regard to this clonotype: A junction boundary mismatches the germline segment, possibly from a read error. The CDR3 sequence: CAGSSSMNTEAFF. CDR3 nucleotide sequence: TGTGCCGGCAGTTCCTCGATGAACACTGAAGCTTTCTTT. The chain links TRBV28 to TRBJ1-1, with D hard to call. Germline V gene sequence: CDR1 MDHEN, CDR2 SYDVKM. The CDR3 has 13 amino acids.

This clonotype showed up many times. DNA of the CDR3: TGCAGTGCTAGACAGCCCTTGGACGGGAGGGCCTTTGAGCAGTACTTC. Its translation is CSARQPLDGRAFEQYF. This rearrangement joins TRBV20-1 to TRBJ2-7, with 8 bases matching TRBD2. This CDR3 is 16 amino acids long. Germline CDR1 is DFQATT and CDR2 is SNEGSKA (reference sequence). With 2 bases clipped from V and 7 bases from J, the junction kept 16 bases outside the gene matches.

V and J are TRBV5-1 and TRBJ1-2, with D perhaps TRBD1 (5 bases). The V end was cut by 0 bases, the J end by 5 bases, with 14 bases between. The germline gives CDR1 SGHRS, CDR2 YFSETQ. This CDR3 has 15 amino acids. This CDR3 reads CASSLAAGQDYGYTF. DNA of the CDR3: TGCGCCAGCAGCTTGGCCGCCGGACAAGATTATGGCTACACCTTC.

This clonotype was detected ten times or more. J is TRBJ1-5 and V is TRBV7-8; possibly TRBD1 for D (5 bases). Germline V gene data show CDR1 as SGHVS and CDR2 as FQNEAQ. CDR3 length equals 15 residues. Trimming removed 5 bases at V and 1 base at J, with 12 bases between. The CDR3 region is CASSPDAGSNQPQHF. DNA for the CDR3: TGTGCCAGCAGCCCAGACGCAGGGAGCAATCAGCCCCAGCATTTT.

This clonotype came up many times. The chain joins TRBV6-5 to TRBJ2-2, with 10 bases matching TRBD2. J was trimmed by 2 bases and V by 2 bases; bases with no gene match: 5. The CDR3 has 17 residues. The germline CDR1 and CDR2 sequences are MNHEY and SVGAGI. Here the CDR3 reads CASSYLTSGSNTGELFF. CDR3 nucleotides: TGTGCCAGCAGTTACCTGACTAGCGGGTCTAACACCGGGGAGCTGTTTTTT.

This clonotype was recorded many times. The chain combines TRBV13 with TRBJ2-7; the D gene is possibly TRBD1 (7 bases). The CDR3 runs to 16 residues. CDR1 and CDR2 (germline): PRHDT, FYEKMQ (reference sequence). V gave up 5 bases and J gave up 0 bases, with 17 bases separating them. CDR3 nucleotides: TGTGCCAGCAGCAAAGGGGGGCGGGACAGCTCCTACGAGCAGTACTTC. Its protein is CASSKGGRDSSYEQYF. Together with reference TRBV13 and TRBJ2-7, the CDR3 gives the full variable domain: AAGVIQSPRHLIKEKRETATLKCYPIPRHDTVYWYQQGPGQDPQFLISFYEKMQSDKGSIPDRFSAQQFSDYHSELNMSSLELGDSALYFCASSKGGRDSSYEQYFGPGTRLTVT.

This clonotype was seen a few times. The chain has TRBV29-1 and TRBJ1-1; D gene unclear. Trimming pared 0 bases from V and 7 bases from J, leaving 6 bases between. Germline lookup yields CDR1 SQVTM and CDR2 ANQGSEA. The CDR3 length is 11 residues. CDR3 amino acids: CSVEDGLEAFF. CDR3 sequence (DNA): TGCAGCGTTGAAGATGGCCTTGAAGCTTTCTTT.

This clonotype was seen more than once but under ten times. V and J are TRBV12-3 or TRBV12-4 and TRBJ1-3, with D possibly TRBD1 on 5 matching bases. The CDR3 runs 16 residues. V shed 7 bases and J shed 0 bases, with 16 bases lying between them. DNA of the CDR3: TGTGCCAGCACGCCGCGACAGTTAGGCTCTGGAAACACCATATATTTT. Translated, it gives CASTPRQLGSGNTIYF.

In its sample, this clonotype was seen a few times. The rearrangement joins TRBV2 to TRBJ1-2; 10 bases agree with TRBD1. After removal of 7 bases from V and 4 bases from J, the junction contained 9 bases not matched to a gene. The CDR3 runs to 15 residues. Per the germline V gene, CDR1 is SNHLY and CDR2 is FYNNEI. The CDR3 region is CASKVDRGFRYGYTF. CDR3 nucleotides: TGTGCCAGCAAAGTGGACAGGGGGTTTCGCTATGGCTACACCTTC.

The gene calls are TRBV20-1 and TRBJ2-7; 10 bases are shared with TRBD2. The V segment lost 1 base and the J segment 6 bases; nucleotides outside the gene matches: 3. The germline gives CDR1 DFQATT, CDR2 SNEGSKA (reference sequence). CDR3 size: 13 residues. CDR3 amino acids: CSARGLAGVEQYF. DNA of the CDR3: TGCAGTGCTAGAGGGCTAGCGGGAGTCGAGCAGTACTTC.

The sample holds many counts of this clonotype. The V call is TRBV7-9, the J call TRBJ2-5; TRBD2 might be the D (5 bases). The length of the CDR3 is 15 residues. Per the germline V gene, CDR1 is SEHNR and CDR2 is FQNEAQ (reference sequence). The V and J ends lost 5 bases and 5 bases respectively, with 18 bases between them. CDR3 in amino acids: CASSLFYHTGETQYF. DNA of the CDR3: TGTGCCAGCAGCCTTTTCTACCATACGGGGGAGACCCAGTACTTC. The full variable domain, rest sourced from reference TRBV7-9 and TRBJ2-5, is DTGVSQNPRHKITKRGQNVTFRCDPISEHNRLYWYRQTLGQGPEFLTYFQNEAQLEKSRLLSDRFSAERPKGSFSTLEIQRTEQGDSAMYLCASSLFYHTGETQYFGPGTRLLVL.

This clonotype was observed a few times. The V gene is TRBV4-2, the J gene TRBJ2-2, with 12 nucleotides matching TRBD2. Germline V gene data show CDR1 as LGHNA and CDR2 as YNFKEQ. J lost 9 bases, V lost 4 bases, and 9 bases had no gene match. This CDR3 is built from 16 residues. DNA of the CDR3: TGTGCCAGCAGCCTGGGACTAGCGGGTCAAGAAAGGGAGCTGTTTTTT. This translates into CASSLGLAGQERELFF.

This clonotype was seen many times. The genes are TRBV11-2 and TRBJ2-1, with D unresolved. Germline loops: CDR1 SGHAT, CDR2 FQNNGV. The CDR3 consists of 16 residues. Between the trimmed V and J ends, which lost 5 bases and 0 bases, there was a span of 14 bases. The DNA of the CDR3 is TGTGCCAGCAGCCCATCTTTAGCAGGCTCCTACAATGAGCAGTTCTTC. Its translation: CASSPSLAGSYNEQFF.